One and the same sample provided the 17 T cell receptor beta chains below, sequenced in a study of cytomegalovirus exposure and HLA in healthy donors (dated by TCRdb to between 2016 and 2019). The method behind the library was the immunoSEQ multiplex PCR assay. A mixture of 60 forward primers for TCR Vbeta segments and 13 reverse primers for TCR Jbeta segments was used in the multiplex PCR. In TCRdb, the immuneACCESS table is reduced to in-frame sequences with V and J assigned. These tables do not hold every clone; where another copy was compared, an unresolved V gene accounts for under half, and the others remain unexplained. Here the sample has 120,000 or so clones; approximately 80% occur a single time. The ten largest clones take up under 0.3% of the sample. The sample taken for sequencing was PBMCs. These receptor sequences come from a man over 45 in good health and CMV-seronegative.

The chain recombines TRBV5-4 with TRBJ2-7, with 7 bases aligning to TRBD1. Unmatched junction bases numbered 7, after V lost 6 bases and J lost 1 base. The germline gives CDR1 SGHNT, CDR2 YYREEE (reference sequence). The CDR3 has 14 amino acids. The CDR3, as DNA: TGTGCCAGCACCCGGGACAGTTCATCCTACGAGCAGTACTTC. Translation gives CASTRDSSSYEQYF.

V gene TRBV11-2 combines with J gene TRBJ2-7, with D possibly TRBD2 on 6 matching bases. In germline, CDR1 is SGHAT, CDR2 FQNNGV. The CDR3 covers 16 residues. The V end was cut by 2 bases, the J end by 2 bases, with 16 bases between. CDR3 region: CASSLRGAGPTYEQYF. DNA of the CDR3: TGTGCCAGCAGCTTAAGGGGAGCGGGCCCCACCTACGAGCAGTACTTC.

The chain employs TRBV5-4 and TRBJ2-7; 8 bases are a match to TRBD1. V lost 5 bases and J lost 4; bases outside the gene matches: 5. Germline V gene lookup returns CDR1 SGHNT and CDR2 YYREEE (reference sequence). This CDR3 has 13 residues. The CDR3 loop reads CASSKDRVYEQYF. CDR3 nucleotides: TGTGCCAGCAGTAAGGACAGGGTTTACGAGCAGTACTTC. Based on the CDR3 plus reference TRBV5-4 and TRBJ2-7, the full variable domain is ETGVTQSPTHLIKTRGQQVTLRCSSQSGHNTVSWYQQALGQGPQFIFQYYREEENGRGNFPPRFSGLQFPNYSSELNVNALELDDSALYLCASSKDRVYEQYFGPGTRLTVT.

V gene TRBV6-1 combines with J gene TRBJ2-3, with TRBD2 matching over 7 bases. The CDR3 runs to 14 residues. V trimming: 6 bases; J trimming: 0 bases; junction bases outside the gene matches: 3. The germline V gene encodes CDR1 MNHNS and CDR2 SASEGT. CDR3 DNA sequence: TGTGCCAGCAGCGCTAGCGGAAGCACAGATACGCAGTATTTT. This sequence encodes CASSASGSTDTQYF.

The CDR3 DNA reads as TGTGCCAGCGACCGGGTCGCCGGGGAGCTGTTTTTT. Its translation: CASDRVAGELFF. This chain uses TRBV11-2 with TRBJ2-2; no firm D call. The CDR3 loop spans 12 amino acids. With 8 bases removed from V and 6 bases from J, the gap between germline ends came to 10 bases. CDR1 is SGHAT, CDR2 FQNNGV, per germline.

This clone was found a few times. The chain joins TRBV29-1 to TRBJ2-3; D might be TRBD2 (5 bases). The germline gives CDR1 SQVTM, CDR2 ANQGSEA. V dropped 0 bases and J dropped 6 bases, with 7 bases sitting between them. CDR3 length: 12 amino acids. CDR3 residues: CSVEDRGDTQYF. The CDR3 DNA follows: TGCAGCGTTGAAGATCGAGGGGATACGCAGTATTTT.

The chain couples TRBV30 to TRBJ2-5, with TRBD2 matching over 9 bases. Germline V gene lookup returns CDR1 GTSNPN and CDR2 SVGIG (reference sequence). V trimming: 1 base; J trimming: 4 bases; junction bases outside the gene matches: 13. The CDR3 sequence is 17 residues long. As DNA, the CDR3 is TGTGCCTGGAGTGCGGGGCGGGGGGGCCTTTATCGAGAGACCCAGTACTTC. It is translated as CAWSAGRGGLYRETQYF.

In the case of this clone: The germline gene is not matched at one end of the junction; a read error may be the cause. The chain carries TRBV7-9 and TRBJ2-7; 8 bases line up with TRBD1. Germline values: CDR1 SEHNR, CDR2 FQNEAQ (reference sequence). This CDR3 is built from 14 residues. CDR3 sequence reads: CSSSWGDRSYEQYF. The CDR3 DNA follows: TGTTCCAGCAGCTGGGGGGACAGGTCCTACGAGCAGTACTTC.

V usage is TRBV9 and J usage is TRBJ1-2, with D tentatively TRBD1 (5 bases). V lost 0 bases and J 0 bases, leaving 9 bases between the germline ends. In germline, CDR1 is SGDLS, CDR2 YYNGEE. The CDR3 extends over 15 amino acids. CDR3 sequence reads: CASSVGLGPNYGYTF. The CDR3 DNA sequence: TGTGCCAGCAGCGTAGGCTTGGGGCCTAACTATGGCTACACCTTC.

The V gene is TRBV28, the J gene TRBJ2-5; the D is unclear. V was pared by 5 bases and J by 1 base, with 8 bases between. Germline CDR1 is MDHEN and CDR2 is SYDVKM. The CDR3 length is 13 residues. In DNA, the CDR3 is TGTGCCAGCAGTCCCCCCGGCCAAGAGACCCAGTACTTC. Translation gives CASSPPGQETQYF.

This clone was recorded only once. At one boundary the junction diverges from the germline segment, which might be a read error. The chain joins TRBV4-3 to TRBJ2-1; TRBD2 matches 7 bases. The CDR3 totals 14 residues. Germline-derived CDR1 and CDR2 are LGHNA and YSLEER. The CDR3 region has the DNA TGCGCCAGCAGCCTGACTAGCCTGGAGGATGAGCAGCTCTTC. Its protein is CASSLTSLEDEQLF.

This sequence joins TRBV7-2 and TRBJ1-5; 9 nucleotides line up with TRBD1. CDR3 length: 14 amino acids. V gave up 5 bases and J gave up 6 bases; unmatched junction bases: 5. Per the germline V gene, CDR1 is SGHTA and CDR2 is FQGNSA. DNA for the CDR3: TGTGCCAGCAGCCTCGACAGGGGGTCTCAGCCCCAGCATTTT. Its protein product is CASSLDRGSQPQHF. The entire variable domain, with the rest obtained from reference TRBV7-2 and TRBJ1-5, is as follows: GAGVSQSPSNKVTEKGKDVELRCDPISGHTALYWYRQSLGQGLEFLIYFQGNSAPDKSGLPSDRFSAERTGGSVSTLTIQRTQQEDSAVYLCASSLDRGSQPQHFGDGTRLSIL.

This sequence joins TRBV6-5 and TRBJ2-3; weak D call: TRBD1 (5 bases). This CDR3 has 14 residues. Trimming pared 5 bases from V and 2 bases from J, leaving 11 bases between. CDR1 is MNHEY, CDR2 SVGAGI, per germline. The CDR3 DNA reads TGTGCCAGCAGTCAGGGTTGGGACACAGATACGCAGTATTTT. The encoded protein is CASSQGWDTDTQYF.

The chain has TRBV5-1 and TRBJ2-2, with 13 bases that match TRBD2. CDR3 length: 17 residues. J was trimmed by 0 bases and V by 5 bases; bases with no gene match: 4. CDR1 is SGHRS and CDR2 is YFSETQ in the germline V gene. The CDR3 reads CASRPTSGGANTGELFF. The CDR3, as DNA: TGCGCCAGCAGACCTACTAGCGGGGGGGCGAACACCGGGGAGCTGTTTTTT.

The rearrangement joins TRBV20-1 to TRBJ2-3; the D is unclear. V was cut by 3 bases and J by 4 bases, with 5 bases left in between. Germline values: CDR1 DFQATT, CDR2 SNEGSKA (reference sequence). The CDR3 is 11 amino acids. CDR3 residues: CSASSADTQYF. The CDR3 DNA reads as TGCAGTGCTAGCTCCGCAGATACGCAGTATTTT.

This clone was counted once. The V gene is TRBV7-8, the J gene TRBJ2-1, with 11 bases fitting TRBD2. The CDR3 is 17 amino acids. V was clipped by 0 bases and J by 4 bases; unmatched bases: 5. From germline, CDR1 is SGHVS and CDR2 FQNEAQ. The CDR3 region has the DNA TGTGCCAGCAGCTTAGCCTGGACTAGCGGGCCTTACAATGAGCAGTTCTTC. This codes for CASSLAWTSGPYNEQFF.

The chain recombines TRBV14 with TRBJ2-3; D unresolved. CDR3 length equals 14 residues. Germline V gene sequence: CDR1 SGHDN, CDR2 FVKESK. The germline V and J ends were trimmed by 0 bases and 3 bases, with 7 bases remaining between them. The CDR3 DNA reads TGTGCCAGCAGCCAAGAATCCCTTACAGATACGCAGTATTTT. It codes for CASSQESLTDTQYF.